This record concerns one T cell receptor beta chain sequence. Its antigen is not known. The data originate from a study of T cell repertoires in cytomegalovirus infection. Study context: In public TCR beta signatures, there were indications of both CMV infection and matching HLA type.

Germline loops: CDR1 SGHTA, CDR2 FQGTGA. The CDR3 length is 16 residues. Trimming at V came to 2 bases and at J to 9 bases, leaving 8 bases not matched to a gene. TCRdb re-called the reads with MiXCR, one entry per CDR3 protein. The sample lists 200,000 or so distinct CDR3 sequences, around 35% seen once, with approximately 59% in the top ten. This chain connects TRBV7-3 to TRBJ2-1; 12 bases are a match to TRBD2. The sequence derives from a human donor in good health (CMV status not recorded). Some clones in this sample may be carry-over from other donors' samples. This material consisted of CD8+ T cells from cultured PBMCs, taken from culture after CMV antigen stimulation. The DNA of the CDR3 is TGTGCCAGCAGCTTAGGGTCTAGCGGGAGGGTAGGTGAGCAGTTCTTC. Its translation is CASSLGSSGRVGEQFF.